This T cell receptor (beta chain) is from a study of identifying expanded T cells in peripheral blood. Study-level results: Two-week clone count variance significantly increased as total template count grew. Over approximately two and four weeks, about 17 and 20 clones changed, versus around 1.2 between replicates.

Repertoires were generated with immunoSEQ multiplex PCR, while TCRdb's copy carries only in-frame clones and drops some. The sample lists about 100,000 clones; 80% to 90% were seen once. A note on this clone: Its antigen is unknown.

No infections or other immune events were documented during collection. The sequence derives from a person aged 18 to 70 in good health. Source material: blood.

CDR3 loop: CASSLWGINQPQHF. CDR3 coding DNA: TGTGCCAGTAGCTTGTGGGGTATCAATCAGCCCCAGCATTTT. The rearrangement links TRBV19 to TRBJ1-5, with D unclear. Per the germline V gene, CDR1 is LNHDA and CDR2 is SQIVND (reference sequence). V lost 6 bases, J lost 3 bases, and 12 bases lay in between. The length of the CDR3 is 14 residues.